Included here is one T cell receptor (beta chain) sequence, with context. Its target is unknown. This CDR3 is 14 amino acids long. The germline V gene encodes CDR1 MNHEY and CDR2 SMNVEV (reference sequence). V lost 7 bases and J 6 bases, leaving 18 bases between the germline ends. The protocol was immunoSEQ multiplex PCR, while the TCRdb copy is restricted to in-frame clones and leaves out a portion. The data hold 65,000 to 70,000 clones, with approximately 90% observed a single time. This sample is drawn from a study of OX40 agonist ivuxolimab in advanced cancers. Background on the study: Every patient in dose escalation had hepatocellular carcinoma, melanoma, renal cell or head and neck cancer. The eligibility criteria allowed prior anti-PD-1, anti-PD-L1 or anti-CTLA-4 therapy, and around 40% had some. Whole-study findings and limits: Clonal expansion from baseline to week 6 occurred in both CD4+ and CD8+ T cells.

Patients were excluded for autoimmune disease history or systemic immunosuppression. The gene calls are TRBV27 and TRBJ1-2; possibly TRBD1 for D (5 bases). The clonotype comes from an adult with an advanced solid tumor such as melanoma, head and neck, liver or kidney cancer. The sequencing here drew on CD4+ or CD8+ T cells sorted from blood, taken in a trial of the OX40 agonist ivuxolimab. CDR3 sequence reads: CASTPDFGTHGYTF. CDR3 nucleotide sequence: TGTGCCAGCACACCAGATTTCGGGACTCATGGCTACACCTTC.